Presented here are 27 T cell receptor beta chains from one specimen sequenced in a study of shared clonotypes between healthy human individuals. Using immunoSEQ multiplex PCR, the repertoire was profiled, and TCRdb retains in-frame clones only, with some absent. The profile shows about 460,000 clones, 75% to 80% of them singletons. The sample comprised PBMCs. These receptors were obtained from a woman in her thirties or forties in good health. Some clones in this sample may be carry-over from other donors' samples.

The chain employs TRBV18 and TRBJ2-7; the match to TRBD2 covers 9 bases. The CDR3 covers 16 residues. Unmatched junction bases numbered 5, after V lost 0 bases and J lost 2 bases. Per the germline V gene, CDR1 is KGHSH and CDR2 is LQKENI. The CDR3 spells CASSPPGTSTTYEQYF. The CDR3 DNA reads as TGTGCCAGCTCACCACCCGGGACTAGCACCACCTACGAGCAGTACTTC.

J is TRBJ2-7 and V is TRBV18; 11 bases fit TRBD2. The length of the CDR3 is 13 residues. Per the germline V gene, CDR1 is KGHSH and CDR2 is LQKENI. The junction had 1 base not matched to a gene; V was cut back by 5 bases and J by 4 bases. The CDR3 region is CASSTSGSYEQYF. The CDR3 DNA follows: TGTGCCAGCTCAACTAGCGGGAGTTACGAGCAGTACTTC. The full variable domain, its missing parts supplied by reference TRBV18 and TRBJ2-7, is NAGVMQNPRHLVRRRGQEARLRCSPMKGHSHVYWYRQLPEEGLKFMVYLQKENIIDESGMPKERFSAEFPKEGPSILRIQQVVRGDSAAYFCASSTSGSYEQYFGPGTRLTVT.

This clone was observed a few times. The chain joins TRBV16 to TRBJ2-2; 7 bases fit TRBD2. The ends lost 4 bases at V and 4 bases at J; junction bases unmatched: 3. CDR3 size: 14 residues. Germline V lookup: CDR1 KGHSY, CDR2 FQNENV. The CDR3: CASSLLASTGELFF. In nucleotides, the CDR3 is TGTGCCAGCAGCCTACTAGCGAGCACCGGGGAGCTGTTTTTT.

The chain is built from TRBV6-5 and TRBJ2-3; 8 bases agree with TRBD1. Per the germline V gene, CDR1 is MNHEY and CDR2 is SVGAGI. V shed 6 bases and J 4 bases; nucleotides not matched to a gene: 9. The CDR3 totals 15 residues. The CDR3 DNA is TGTGCCAGCAGCGCCGGACAGGGTGGGGCAGATACGCAGTATTTT. It yields the protein CASSAGQGGADTQYF.

This clone was recorded only once. The chain employs TRBV5-1 and TRBJ2-7, with D possibly matching TRBD1 (5 bases). The CDR3 extends over 14 amino acids. The V end was cut by 0 bases, the J end by 7 bases, with 14 bases between. CDR1 SGHRS and CDR2 YFSETQ come from the germline V gene. CDR3 sequence: CASSLVPSSGEQYF. The CDR3 nucleotides are TGCGCCAGCAGCTTGGTGCCGTCCTCAGGGGAGCAGTACTTC.

Turning to this clone: It is likely a read error: a sequence one base away is far more abundant. The V call is TRBV30, the J call TRBJ1-1; maybe TRBD1 (6 bases). Germline V gene data show CDR1 as GTSNPN and CDR2 as SVGIG (reference sequence). This CDR3 spans 14 amino acids. V lost 4 bases, J lost 3 bases, and 15 bases lay in between. The chain's CDR3 is CAWIVPRGDTEAFF. CDR3 sequence (DNA): TGTGCCTGGATTGTACCCAGGGGAGACACTGAAGCTTTCTTT.

This chain uses TRBV11-3 with TRBJ2-1; 15 bases map to TRBD2. Germline V gives CDR1 SGHNT, CDR2 YENEEA. This CDR3 spans 16 amino acids. Losses at the gene ends were 5 bases for V and 8 bases for J; bases not matched to a gene: 7. The CDR3 here is CASSPHGTSGRYEQFF. As DNA, the CDR3 is TGTGCCAGCAGCCCCCACGGGACTAGCGGGAGGTATGAGCAGTTCTTC.

The genes are TRBV5-1 and TRBJ2-1; D may be TRBD1 (6 bases). The CDR3 consists of 17 residues. Germline loops: CDR1 SGHRS, CDR2 YFSETQ. Trimming left V 4 bases short and J 0 bases short, with 17 bases between. DNA for the CDR3: TGCGCCAGCAGCCCTCTCTTAACAGGGAGCTCCTACAATGAGCAGTTCTTC. Translating it yields CASSPLLTGSSYNEQFF.

This rearrangement joins TRBV11-1 to TRBJ2-2, with 8 bases fitting TRBD1. Germline V gives CDR1 SGHAT, CDR2 FQDESV (reference sequence). CDR3 length: 16 amino acids. The trim removed 8 bases at V and 4 bases at J, leaving 12 bases unmatched. CDR3 loop: CASRQRGTGSTGELFF. CDR3 sequence (DNA): TGTGCCAGCCGTCAGAGGGGGACAGGTTCCACCGGGGAGCTGTTTTTT.

The rearrangement joins TRBV5-1 to TRBJ2-5, with D perhaps given as TRBD1 or TRBD2 (6 bases each). Trimming took 2 bases from V and 4 from J, leaving 15 bases between them. In germline, CDR1 is SGHRS, CDR2 YFSETQ. This CDR3 region has 15 residues. CDR3: CASSFDIGGRETQYF. CDR3 DNA sequence: TGCGCCAGCAGCTTCGATATAGGGGGGCGAGAGACCCAGTACTTC.

In its sample, this clone was seen a few times. The genes are TRBV6-5 and TRBJ2-7, with D perhaps matching TRBD1 (6 bases). Germline CDR1 MNHEY, CDR2 SVGAGI. The CDR3 runs to 15 residues. V was shortened by 4 bases and J by 5 bases, with 18 bases between the two germline ends. CDR3: CASSFGLNRDNEQYF. CDR3 DNA sequence: TGTGCCAGCAGTTTCGGGCTCAACAGGGATAACGAGCAGTACTTC.

This rearrangement joins TRBV29-1 to TRBJ2-1, with D maybe TRBD2 (6 bases). The CDR3 loop spans 14 amino acids. Germline loops: CDR1 SQVTM, CDR2 ANQGSEA. The V gene lost 1 base and the J gene lost 5 bases, with 12 bases spanning the gap. The CDR3, as DNA: TGCAGCGTTGAAGGGGCGGACTATAACAATGAGCAGTTCTTC. This codes for CSVEGADYNNEQFF.

With respect to this clone: This may be a read error, as it is one base from a much larger clone. The same CDR3 can be traced to other DNA sequences in this sample. The chain employs TRBV6-1 and TRBJ2-7, with 9 positions matching TRBD2. The germline V gene has CDR1 MNHNS and CDR2 SASEGT. This CDR3 comprises 15 residues. CDR3 sequence reads: CASSEGLAGTYEQYF. The CDR3 nucleotides read TGTGCCAGCAGCGAAGGGCTAGCGGGGACCTACGAGCAGTACTTC.

The chain couples TRBV4-2 to TRBJ2-7, with TRBD2 identical over 8 bases. The CDR3 is made up of 18 amino acids. Germline-derived CDR1 and CDR2 are LGHNA and YNFKEQ. V shed 0 bases and J 3 bases; nucleotides not matched to a gene: 13. The CDR3 sequence is CASSQEGRGIAGNYEQYF. CDR3 in DNA: TGTGCCAGCAGCCAAGAAGGGCGTGGGATAGCGGGAAACTACGAGCAGTACTTC.

The V gene is TRBV6-5, the J gene TRBJ2-7; D gene unclear. V was clipped by 4 bases and J by 6 bases, with 7 bases between them. Per germline, CDR1 MNHEY and CDR2 SVGAGI. The CDR3 consists of 11 residues. The CDR3 DNA reads TGTGCCAGCAGTTCACTTGGCGAGCAGTACTTC. Protein: CASSSLGEQYF.

The CDR3 nucleotides are TGTGCCAGCAGTTTAAAGACAGGGGATGGCTACACCTTC. Protein product: CASSLKTGDGYTF. The chain has TRBV27 and TRBJ1-2; 8 nucleotides line up with TRBD1. Germline CDR1 MNHEY, CDR2 SMNVEV (reference sequence). The CDR3 is 13 amino acids. V lost 2 bases, J lost 6 bases, and 2 bases stayed unmatched.

The V call is TRBV4-1, the J call TRBJ2-7; the D gene is possibly TRBD1 (5 bases). This CDR3 has 14 amino acids. The germline V and J ends were trimmed by 2 bases and 7 bases, with 15 bases remaining between them. Germline V gene data show CDR1 as MGHRA and CDR2 as YSYEKL. The CDR3 is CASSQTRQTWEQYF. CDR3 in DNA: TGCGCCAGCAGCCAAACAAGACAGACGTGGGAGCAGTACTTC.

This clone was picked up a small number of times. A far larger clone lies a single base away; this is likely a read error. Other DNA sequences of this sample code for an identical CDR3. The rearrangement uses TRBV4-1 and TRBJ2-2; weak D call: TRBD2 (6 bases). The V and J ends lost 0 bases and 5 bases respectively, with 10 bases between them. Per germline, CDR1 MGHRA and CDR2 YSYEKL. The CDR3 spans 15 residues. The CDR3: CASSQDHGSTGELFF. CDR3 nucleotides: TGCGCCAGCAGCCAAGATCACGGGAGTACCGGGGAGCTGTTTTTT.

This clone has just a few counts. This chain uses TRBV10-3 with TRBJ1-2, with D uncertain. CDR1 and CDR2 from the germline V gene are ENHRY and SYGVKD. V lost 6 bases and J lost 3, with 14 bases in between. There are 14 residues in the CDR3. CDR3 DNA: TGTGCCATCAGCCCCGACGCCCGTGACTATGGCTACACCTTC. This sequence encodes CAISPDARDYGYTF.

The CDR3 bases are TGTGCCAGCAGTTTCGTCGGGGCCCTAAAGGTCGATACGCAGTATTTT. Translation gives CASSFVGALKVDTQYF. V and J are TRBV28 and TRBJ2-3; D possibly matches TRBD1 or TRBD2 (5 bases each). V gave up 3 bases and J gave up 6 bases, with 19 bases separating them. The CDR3 contains 16 residues. Looked up from germline, CDR1 is MDHEN and CDR2 is SYDVKM.

This clone has more than one count but fewer than ten. The chain joins TRBV27 to TRBJ2-3; D is undetermined. Germline V gene sequence: CDR1 MNHEY, CDR2 SMNVEV (reference sequence). V was clipped by 3 bases and J by 1 base, with 8 bases between them. The length of the CDR3 is 14 residues. The CDR3 is CASSFGWGTDTQYF. Written as DNA, the CDR3 is TGTGCCAGCAGTTTCGGATGGGGCACAGATACGCAGTATTTT.

With regard to this clone: A far bigger clonotype differs at one base, so this is likely a read error. Likely a read error: the CDR3 ends without its conserved phenylalanine or tryptophan. The chain uses TRBV5-6 and TRBJ2-7; no firm D call. Germline V gene data show CDR1 as SGHDT and CDR2 as YYEEEE. The CDR3 has 12 amino acids. Trimming took 4 bases from V and 2 from J, leaving 7 bases between them. CDR3 in amino acids: CASSTSTYEQYL. CDR3 nucleotides: TGTGCCAGCAGCACTTCCACCTACGAGCAGTACCTC.

This clone came up once. The rearrangement joins TRBV5-1 to TRBJ1-5; no clear D. The V end lost 0 bases, the J end lost 3 bases, and 7 bases lay between the germline ends. The CDR3 is 14 amino acids. CDR1 SGHRS and CDR2 YFSETQ come from the germline V gene. The chain's CDR3 is CASSLEEDNQPQHF. The CDR3 DNA sequence: TGCGCCAGCAGCTTGGAGGAGGACAATCAGCCCCAGCATTTT.

Of note for this clone: This sequence is one base from a far larger clone and is likely a read error. This chain uses TRBV30 with TRBJ2-5; D is ambiguous. CDR1 is GTSNPN and CDR2 is SVGIG in the germline V gene (reference sequence). The CDR3 sequence is 14 residues long. V gave up 4 bases and J gave up 0 bases, with 12 bases separating them. This CDR3 reads CAWKRLLYQETQYF. CDR3 bases: TGTGCCTGGAAGAGGCTCCTGTACCAAGAGACCCAGTACTTC.

The rearrangement links TRBV18 to TRBJ2-6; D remains unclear. Germline-derived CDR1 and CDR2 are KGHSH and LQKENI. Between the trimmed V and J ends, which lost 6 bases and 0 bases, there was a span of 12 bases. There are 16 residues in the CDR3. CDR3 coding DNA: TGTGCCAGCTCGCAGAATAGCATCTCTGGGGCCAACGTCCTGACTTTC. This gives the protein CASSQNSISGANVLTF. The variable domain in full, completed from reference TRBV18 and TRBJ2-6, reads NAGVMQNPRHLVRRRGQEARLRCSPMKGHSHVYWYRQLPEEGLKFMVYLQKENIIDESGMPKERFSAEFPKEGPSILRIQQVVRGDSAAYFCASSQNSISGANVLTFGAGSRLTVL.

The rearrangement joins TRBV7-2 to TRBJ2-1; 9 bases agree with TRBD2. The germline CDR1 and CDR2 sequences are SGHTA and FQGNSA. J gave up 2 bases and V 1 base, and 0 bases lay outside the gene matches. CDR3 size: 15 residues. The CDR3 is CASSLGGRAYNEQFF. CDR3 nucleotides: TGTGCCAGCAGCTTAGGCGGGAGGGCCTACAATGAGCAGTTCTTC.

The rearrangement links TRBV5-1 to TRBJ2-2, with 9 bases lining up with TRBD1. V lost 3 bases to trimming and J lost 2 bases; unmatched junction nucleotides: 5. Per the germline V gene, CDR1 is SGHRS and CDR2 is YFSETQ. The length of the CDR3 is 16 residues. The CDR3 sequence is CASSSATGGNTGELFF. CDR3 DNA sequence: TGCGCCAGCAGCTCAGCGACAGGGGGAAACACCGGGGAGCTGTTTTTT.